This T cell receptor (beta chain) was profiled in a study of identifying expanded T cells in peripheral blood. Here immunoSEQ multiplex PCR was the method, and the copy in TCRdb shows in-frame clones only, minus some. The top ten hold about 14% of the sample, which has roughly 100,000 clones, 88% seen once. General observations from the study: Variance in clone template counts between roughly 2-week samples significantly increased with total template count across all healthy donors. Technical replicates showed around 1.2 changed clones; two weeks 15 to 20; four weeks 19.

Comments on this clone: Its specificity is not known.

The V end was cut by 5 bases, the J end by 2 bases, with 13 bases between. The CDR3 is 14 amino acids. CDR1 and CDR2 from the germline V gene are SEHNR and FQNEAQ (reference sequence). During the collection period, no donor immune events like infections were recorded. The rearrangement uses TRBV7-9 and TRBJ2-7; D is unresolved. Specimen: blood. This receptor was obtained from a person aged 18-70 years in good health. Written as DNA, the CDR3 is TGTGCCAGCAGCGTAACCGGGCTCGCCTACGAGCAGTACTTC. Amino acids: CASSVTGLAYEQYF.